The rows below give T cell receptor beta chains drawn from one sample of a study of blood T cells in healthy people across ages. TCRdb re-called the 5' RACE reads with MiXCR, one entry per CDR3 protein. Here the sample spans about 1.5 million distinct CDR3 sequences, approximately 42% being singletons. Sequencing input: blood. The receptors originated from a woman under 30 in good health. The CDR3 runs from the conserved cysteine through the conserved F or W. The D gene is left open where the match is weak. Clone size is not always given. Where it is, it says once, few, many or a class for expanded clones.

V,length,D,J,size,CDR3
TRBV12-3/TRBV12-4,13,TRBD1,TRBJ2-3,few,CASRGGTGRTQYF
TRBV29-1,14,TRBD1,TRBJ2-3,few,CSAAQGARTDTQYF
TRBV9,13,NA,TRBJ2-3,NA,CAGEMLPTDTQYF
TRBV6-2/TRBV6-3,15,NA,TRBJ2-5,NA,CASTIDVGVLETQYF
TRBV27,14,NA,TRBJ1-2,NA,CASSLPGGAGGYTF
TRBV27,12,TRBD2,TRBJ2-7,NA,CASGRASYEQYF
TRBV20-1,10,NA,TRBJ2-1,NA,CSATGRAQFF
TRBV9,14,TRBD1,TRBJ2-1,many,CASSPDRVYNEQFF
TRBV7-9,16,NA,TRBJ2-3,NA,CASSLSGGIPRDTQYF
TRBV9,14,NA,TRBJ2-7,once,CASSVGPVDNEQYF
TRBV20-1,11,NA,TRBJ2-7,many,CSARDPYEQYF
TRBV27,16,NA,TRBJ1-2,NA,CASSLGPLRANYGYTF
TRBV2,18,NA,TRBJ2-1,NA,CASSSALGGPISYNEQFF
TRBV10-2,13,NA,TRBJ2-1,NA,CASTGVWYNEQFF
TRBV5-1,12,TRBD1,TRBJ1-2,few,CANSLGQGGYTF
TRBV5-1,16,NA,TRBJ1-2,few,CASSSGQPGVKFGYTF
TRBV2,12,NA,TRBJ2-1,few,CASSEGDDEQFF
TRBV27,14,NA,TRBJ2-7,NA,CASSLSGVLYEQYF
TRBV4-3,16,NA,TRBJ2-5,NA,CASSQDLANRRETQYF
TRBV18,15,TRBD2,TRBJ2-1,NA,CASALGLAGGNEQFF
TRBV29-1,13,TRBD2,TRBJ2-1,few,CSVGPGGYNEQFF
TRBV20-1,13,NA,TRBJ1-1,NA,CSAEDVPNTEAFF
TRBV20-1,13,NA,TRBJ2-7,NA,CSTSLEGAREQYF
TRBV20-1,14,NA,TRBJ1-1,NA,CSARWGGMDTDAFF
TRBV4-3,15,NA,TRBJ2-5,NA,CASSRPLCGQETQYF
TRBV29-1,13,NA,TRBJ1-2,once,CSVQVTGSDGYTF
TRBV29-1,13,NA,TRBJ2-5,NA,CSVEGQGLQEQYF
TRBV4-1,14,NA,TRBJ2-7,NA,CASSQGAPSYEQYF
TRBV25-1,16,TRBD2,NA,NA,CASSAYSGSTYNEQYF
TRBV12-3/TRBV12-4,14,NA,TRBJ2-5,few,CASNYRDGEETQYF
TRBV24-1,16,TRBD1,TRBJ2-1,NA,CATSDRGGQGVNEQFF
TRBV7-9,15,NA,TRBJ1-1,NA,CASSLAVGVNTEAFF
TRBV10-2,14,NA,TRBJ1-3,NA,CASRERVSGNTIYF
TRBV27,15,NA,TRBJ1-6,few,CASGQPSSYNSPLHF
TRBV24-1,17,TRBD1,TRBJ2-2,once,CATSGRPTGVNTGELFF
TRBV5-4,14,NA,TRBJ1-1,many,CASSPPQGWGEAFF
TRBV12-3/TRBV12-4,17,NA,TRBJ1-6,NA,CASSSPAGGSYNSPLHF
TRBV9,13,NA,TRBJ1-2,NA,CAGSLGRVYGYTF
TRBV4-3,15,NA,TRBJ2-1,once,CANSQTESSYNEQFF
TRBV20-1,14,NA,TRBJ1-1,NA,CSARDLRGYTEAFF
TRBV20-1,13,NA,TRBJ1-4,NA,CSARDVGAEKLFF
TRBV6-4,14,NA,TRBJ1-6,NA,CASSAGRNNSPLHF
TRBV27,15,NA,TRBJ2-7,NA,CASSFVGVGSYEQYF
TRBV20-1,15,TRBD1,TRBJ1-2,few,CSARGQGGYNYGYTF
TRBV4-1,15,NA,TRBJ2-5,once,CASSIDREGYNEQYF
TRBV6-1,15,NA,TRBJ2-1,NA,CASITGTTFYNEQFF
TRBV12-3/TRBV12-4,14,TRBD1,TRBJ2-7,NA,CASSARQGDYEQYF
TRBV7-8,17,TRBD1,TRBJ1-4,once,CASSLARLMTGDEKLFF
TRBV27,15,TRBD1,TRBJ1-2,NA,CASSGPDRGGNGYTF
TRBV20-1,15,TRBD2,TRBJ2-3,NA,CSAMKREGSTDTQYF